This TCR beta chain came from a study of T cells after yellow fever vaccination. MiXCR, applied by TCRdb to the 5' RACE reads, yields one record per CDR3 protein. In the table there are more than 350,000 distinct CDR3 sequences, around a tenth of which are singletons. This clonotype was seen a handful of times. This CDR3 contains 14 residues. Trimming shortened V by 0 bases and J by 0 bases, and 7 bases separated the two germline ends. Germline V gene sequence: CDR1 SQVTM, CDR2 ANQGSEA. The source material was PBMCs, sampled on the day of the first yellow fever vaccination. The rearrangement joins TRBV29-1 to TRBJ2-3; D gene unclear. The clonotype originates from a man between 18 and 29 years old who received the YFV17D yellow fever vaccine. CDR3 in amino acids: CSVEEASSTDTQYF. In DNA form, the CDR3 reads TGCAGCGTTGAAGAGGCATCTAGCACAGATACGCAGTATTTT.